This T cell receptor (beta chain) is from a study of yellow fever vaccine responses in identical twins. Broader study findings: A vaccine T cell response that seemed partly convergent and partly personalized was reported in twins.

As to this clonotype: Its antigen is currently unknown.

CDR1 is PRHDT and CDR2 is FYEKMQ in the germline V gene (reference sequence). The CDR3 length is 15 residues. V shed 10 bases, J shed 4 bases, and the junction held 8 bases outside the gene matches. TCRdb independently ran MiXCR on the RT-PCR reads; one entry per CDR3 protein. The sample consists of more than 30,000 distinct CDR3 sequences, almost 60% of them appearing once. This clonotype originated in a woman aged 18 to 35 who received the yellow fever vaccine. The sample here was T cells from blood (PBMCs), unsorted or a sorted subset (not recorded which), taken before or after yellow fever vaccination (not recorded which). The gene calls are TRBV13 and TRBJ2-3; TRBD2 matches at 13 bases. Here the CDR3 reads CATGRTSGSSDTQYF. The CDR3 DNA reads as TGTGCCACCGGAAGGACTAGCGGGAGTTCAGATACGCAGTATTTT. Variable domain in full (rest from reference TRBV13 and TRBJ2-3): AAGVIQSPRHLIKEKRETATLKCYPIPRHDTVYWYQQGPGQDPQFLISFYEKMQSDKGSIPDRFSAQQFSDYHSELNMSSLELGDSALYFCATGRTSGSSDTQYFGPGTRLTVL.